These 26 T cell receptor beta chains share one sample of origin, sequenced in a study of shared clonotypes between healthy human individuals. Some clones are missing from TCRdb's copy, which holds only in-frame ones; the method was immunoSEQ multiplex PCR. This sample has around 2.3 million clones, with 90% to 96% found just once. Specimen: naive CD4+ T cells sorted from blood. As for subset: CD45RA+ positively selected. The receptors here all came from a man younger than 30 in good health.

V usage is TRBV30 and J usage is TRBJ2-7; D is ambiguous. Trimming took 1 base from V and 6 from J, leaving 22 bases between them. The CDR3 extends over 16 amino acids. The germline V gene encodes CDR1 GTSNPN and CDR2 SVGIG (reference sequence). The CDR3 is CAWSALRGRTLPEQYF. DNA for the CDR3: TGTGCCTGGAGTGCACTACGAGGACGGACGCTCCCCGAGCAGTACTTC.

The chain carries TRBV10-2 and TRBJ2-7; D gene unclear. The CDR3 contains 11 residues. From germline, CDR1 is WSHSY and CDR2 SAAADI. Trimming took off 4 bases at V and 6 bases at J, with 7 bases between the two ends. DNA for the CDR3: TGCGCCAGCAGTGGGGTCTCCGAGCAGTACTTC. This encodes CASSGVSEQYF.

The CDR3, as DNA: TGCGCCAGCAGCCCCCCGACAGGGGTTGTGAACAATGAGCAGTTCTTC. Translating it yields CASSPPTGVVNNEQFF. The gene calls are TRBV5-1 and TRBJ2-1, with 8 bases matching TRBD1. The ends lost 4 bases at V and 5 bases at J; junction bases unmatched: 11. Germline V CDR1 and CDR2: SGHRS, YFSETQ. The CDR3 has 16 residues.

The sample holds a few counts of this clone. The chain uses TRBV7-9 and TRBJ1-6, with D possibly TRBD1 on 5 matching bases. V lost 5 bases and J lost 5, with 10 bases in between. The CDR3 has 14 residues. The V gene's germline CDR1 is SEHNR and CDR2 FQNEAQ (reference sequence). CDR3 sequence (DNA): TGTGCCAGCAGCCTGGGGCAGCATAATTCACCCCTCCACTTT. This sequence encodes CASSLGQHNSPLHF.

Note on this clone: The junction and the germline gene differ at one end; a read error may be behind it. This chain joins TRBV5-4 and TRBJ1-6, with a weak D call TRBD1 (5 bases). This CDR3 contains 16 residues. The germline CDR1 and CDR2 sequences are SGHNT and YYREEE (reference sequence). CDR3 region: CASSLGTGTSNSPLHF. DNA of the CDR3: TGTGCCAGCAGTTTGGGGACCGGGACCTCCAATTCACCCCTCCACTTT.

V gene TRBV18 combines with J gene TRBJ2-5; 10 nucleotides agree with TRBD1. This CDR3 region has 16 residues. Germline values: CDR1 KGHSH, CDR2 LQKENI. Trimming at V came to 0 bases and at J to 4 bases, leaving 5 bases not matched to a gene. As DNA, the CDR3 is TGTGCCAGCTCACCACCAAGGGGACAGGGGACAGAGACCCAGTACTTC. Its protein product is CASSPPRGQGTETQYF. The entire variable domain, with the rest obtained from reference TRBV18 and TRBJ2-5, is as follows: NAGVMQNPRHLVRRRGQEARLRCSPMKGHSHVYWYRQLPEEGLKFMVYLQKENIIDESGMPKERFSAEFPKEGPSILRIQQVVRGDSAAYFCASSPPRGQGTETQYFGPGTRLLVL.

This rearrangement joins TRBV9 to TRBJ2-5; 10 positions agree with TRBD2. The V and J ends lost 0 bases and 5 bases, in that order; junction bases with no gene match: 7. The germline V gene encodes CDR1 SGDLS and CDR2 YYNGEE. This CDR3 has 16 residues. CDR3 sequence: CASSVATAGGQETQYF. In DNA form, the CDR3 reads TGTGCCAGCAGCGTAGCTACAGCGGGAGGGCAGGAGACCCAGTACTTC.

CDR3 bases: TGTGCCAGCACCTTAGACGATAACTATGGCTACACCTTC. Protein: CASTLDDNYGYTF. This chain links TRBV6-6 with TRBJ1-2; unclear D gene. Germline V gives CDR1 MNHNY, CDR2 SVGAGI (reference sequence). V shed 7 bases and J shed 1 base, with 10 bases lying between them. The CDR3 contains 13 residues.

This clone appeared a few times. V gene TRBV10-3 combines with J gene TRBJ1-6; perhaps TRBD1 as D (6 bases). The CDR3 runs 14 residues. V was pared by 3 bases and J by 8 bases, with 11 bases between. The germline V gene has CDR1 ENHRY and CDR2 SYGVKD. The CDR3 DNA is TGTGCCATCAGTGATCGGGGGGCCGATTCACCCCTCCACTTT. It encodes CAISDRGADSPLHF.

The chain is built from TRBV7-2 and TRBJ2-3, with a weak D call TRBD2 (5 bases). Germline V gene sequence: CDR1 SGHTA, CDR2 FQGNSA. V was trimmed by 3 bases and J by 2 bases, leaving 12 bases between them. The CDR3 has 15 residues. Here the CDR3 reads CASSLRGQPTDTQYF. CDR3 bases: TGTGCCAGCAGCTTGAGAGGGCAGCCCACAGATACGCAGTATTTT.

Turning to this clone: Other nucleotide sequences in the sample specify the same CDR3. The chain links TRBV30 to TRBJ2-7; 7 positions match TRBD2. CDR1 is GTSNPN, CDR2 SVGIG, per germline (reference sequence). The CDR3 is made up of 13 amino acids. V shed 3 bases, J shed 3 bases, and the junction held 5 bases outside the gene matches. The CDR3 spells CAWSGTGGYEQYF. CDR3 sequence (DNA): TGTGCCTGGAGCGGTACGGGGGGCTACGAGCAGTACTTC.

The chain joins TRBV28 to TRBJ1-1; D remains ambiguous. Germline V gene sequence: CDR1 MDHEN, CDR2 SYDVKM. The CDR3 length is 12 residues. With 7 bases removed from V and 4 bases from J, the gap between germline ends came to 10 bases. CDR3 bases: TGTGCCAGCAAGGTGGGTACCACTGAAGCTTTCTTT. Translated: CASKVGTTEAFF.

The chain has TRBV11-2 and TRBJ2-7; 11 bases map to TRBD1. In germline, CDR1 is SGHAT, CDR2 FQNNGV. This CDR3 has 15 amino acids. V dropped 6 bases and J dropped 2; count of bases not matched to a gene: 6. DNA of the CDR3: TGTGCCAGCAGACGCTCGGGACAGGGGGCCTACGAGCAGTACTTC. It codes for CASRRSGQGAYEQYF. The entire variable domain, with the rest obtained from reference TRBV11-2 and TRBJ2-7, is as follows: EAGVAQSPRYKIIEKRQSVAFWCNPISGHATLYWYQQILGQGPKLLIQFQNNGVVDDSQLPKDRFSAERLKGVDSTLKIQPAKLEDSAVYLCASRRSGQGAYEQYFGPGTRLTVT.

The chain joins TRBV9 to TRBJ2-3, with D possibly being TRBD2 (5 bases). The CDR3 length is 15 residues. The V gene's germline CDR1 is SGDLS and CDR2 YYNGEE. Trimming left V 3 bases short and J 0 bases short, with 11 bases between. CDR3 in amino acids: CASSADFGSTDTQYF. The CDR3 DNA follows: TGTGCCAGCAGCGCGGACTTCGGGAGCACAGATACGCAGTATTTT.

The CDR3 region has the DNA TGTGCCAGCAGCTCGTCCCGGGACTCTGGAAACACCATATATTTT. It translates to CASSSSRDSGNTIYF. The V and J genes are TRBV7-9 and TRBJ1-3, with unresolved D. Germline values: CDR1 SEHNR, CDR2 FQNEAQ (reference sequence). The CDR3 is 15 amino acids. V lost 4 bases to trimming and J lost 0 bases, with 10 bases between them.

The chain recombines TRBV5-1 with TRBJ1-6; 7 nucleotides agree with TRBD1. The germline V gene encodes CDR1 SGHRS and CDR2 YFSETQ. J was trimmed by 6 bases and V by 4 bases; bases with no gene match: 10. This CDR3 spans 16 amino acids. The CDR3 region is CASSLEQGSLNSPLHF. The CDR3 DNA reads as TGCGCCAGCAGCCTGGAACAGGGGTCCCTTAATTCACCCCTCCACTTT.

This chain uses TRBV9 with TRBJ1-3; a possible D gene is TRBD1 (6 bases). Trimming removed 4 bases from V and 8 bases from J, with 16 bases in between. CDR1 and CDR2 (germline): SGDLS, YYNGEE. The CDR3 has 14 amino acids. DNA for the CDR3: TGTGCCAGCAGCACCCAGGGGTCAGGAGACACCATATATTTT. Its protein product is CASSTQGSGDTIYF.

This clone was observed a single time. The chain recombines TRBV28 with TRBJ2-5; tentatively, D is TRBD1 (5 bases). The CDR3 runs to 14 residues. The germline V gene has CDR1 MDHEN and CDR2 SYDVKM. Trimming left V 7 bases short and J 2 bases short, with 14 bases between. The CDR3 nucleotides read TGTGCCAGCAATCAAGGGGCCAGACAAGAGACCCAGTACTTC. The encoded protein is CASNQGARQETQYF.

Here the CDR3 reads CASSRGAGYEQYF. For the CDR3, the DNA is TGTGCCAGCAGCCGGGGGGCAGGCTACGAGCAGTACTTC. This chain links TRBV5-8 with TRBJ2-7, with D perhaps matching TRBD2 (7 bases). Looked up from germline, CDR1 is SGHTS and CDR2 is YDEGEE. Trimming stripped 4 bases from V and 3 bases from J, with 11 bases between. The CDR3 has 13 residues. The full variable domain, with the rest looked up from reference TRBV5-8 and TRBJ2-7, is EAGVTQSPTHLIKTRGQQATLRCSPISGHTSVYWYQQALGLGLQFLLWYDEGEERNRGNFPPRFSGRQFPNYSSELNVNALELEDSALYLCASSRGAGYEQYFGPGTRLTVT.

Here the CDR3 DNA reads TGTGCCAGCAGTTACTACCCAGGGAGCTCCTACGAGCAGTACTTC. Amino acid sequence: CASSYYPGSSYEQYF. V and J are TRBV6-5 and TRBJ2-7, with D tentatively TRBD1 or TRBD2 (5 bases each). From germline, CDR1 is MNHEY and CDR2 SVGAGI. Trimming cost V 1 base and J 0 bases, with 10 bases left between them. The CDR3 covers 15 residues.

V and J are TRBV5-4 and TRBJ2-5, with D perhaps TRBD1 (6 bases). Between the trimmed V and J ends, which lost 4 bases and 2 bases, there was a span of 12 bases. In germline, CDR1 is SGHNT, CDR2 YYREEE (reference sequence). CDR3 size: 14 residues. CDR3 in DNA: TGTGCCAGCAGCGCGGACAGATGGCAAGAGACCCAGTACTTC. Translation gives CASSADRWQETQYF.

J is TRBJ2-2 and V is TRBV14; D assignment may be TRBD1 or TRBD2 (6 bases each). The CDR3 loop spans 15 amino acids. Per germline, CDR1 SGHDN and CDR2 FVKESK. V was pared by 3 bases and J by 7 bases, with 15 bases between. CDR3 sequence reads: CASSQPGRDIGELFF. The CDR3 nucleotides read TGTGCCAGCAGCCAGCCGGGGCGGGACATCGGGGAGCTGTTTTTT.

About this clone itself: The same CDR3 is also encoded by other DNA sequences in this sample. This chain connects TRBV7-2 to TRBJ2-3; D gene unclear. This CDR3 has 11 residues. The V gene's germline CDR1 is SGHTA and CDR2 FQGNSA. V gave up 4 bases and J gave up 5 bases, with 4 bases separating them. CDR3 sequence: CASSSLDTQYF. The CDR3 DNA reads TGTGCCAGCAGCTCACTAGATACGCAGTATTTT.

This clone was found once. The CDR3 sequence: CASSRQVVDTHEQFF. The CDR3 nucleotides read TGCGCCAGCAGTCGACAGGTGGTGGATACCCATGAGCAGTTCTTC. The rearrangement links TRBV10-1 to TRBJ2-1, with a tentative D call TRBD1 (6 bases). The length of the CDR3 is 15 residues. V was clipped by 5 bases and J by 8 bases, with 19 bases between them. Germline V lookup: CDR1 WNHNN, CDR2 SYGVQD (reference sequence).

This chain links TRBV29-1 with TRBJ2-3; a weak D match, TRBD1 (6 bases). The germline V gene encodes CDR1 SQVTM and CDR2 ANQGSEA. The V end lost 6 bases, the J end lost 0 bases, and 16 bases lay between the germline ends. This CDR3 is built from 15 residues. This chain's CDR3 is CSVKGQISSTDTQYF. The CDR3, as DNA: TGCAGCGTGAAAGGACAGATCTCTAGCACAGATACGCAGTATTTT.

This sequence joins TRBV7-9 and TRBJ2-7, with D hard to call. CDR3 length equals 14 residues. Trimming took 5 bases from V and 7 from J, leaving 18 bases between them. Germline CDR1 and CDR2: SEHNR and FQNEAQ (reference sequence). CDR3 amino acids: CASSPEETPWEQYF. CDR3 DNA sequence: TGTGCCAGCAGCCCAGAAGAGACTCCGTGGGAGCAGTACTTC. The full variable domain, completed using reference TRBV7-9 and TRBJ2-7, is DTGVSQNPRHKITKRGQNVTFRCDPISEHNRLYWYRQTLGQGPEFLTYFQNEAQLEKSRLLSDRFSAERPKGSFSTLEIQRTEQGDSAMYLCASSPEETPWEQYFGPGTRLTVT.